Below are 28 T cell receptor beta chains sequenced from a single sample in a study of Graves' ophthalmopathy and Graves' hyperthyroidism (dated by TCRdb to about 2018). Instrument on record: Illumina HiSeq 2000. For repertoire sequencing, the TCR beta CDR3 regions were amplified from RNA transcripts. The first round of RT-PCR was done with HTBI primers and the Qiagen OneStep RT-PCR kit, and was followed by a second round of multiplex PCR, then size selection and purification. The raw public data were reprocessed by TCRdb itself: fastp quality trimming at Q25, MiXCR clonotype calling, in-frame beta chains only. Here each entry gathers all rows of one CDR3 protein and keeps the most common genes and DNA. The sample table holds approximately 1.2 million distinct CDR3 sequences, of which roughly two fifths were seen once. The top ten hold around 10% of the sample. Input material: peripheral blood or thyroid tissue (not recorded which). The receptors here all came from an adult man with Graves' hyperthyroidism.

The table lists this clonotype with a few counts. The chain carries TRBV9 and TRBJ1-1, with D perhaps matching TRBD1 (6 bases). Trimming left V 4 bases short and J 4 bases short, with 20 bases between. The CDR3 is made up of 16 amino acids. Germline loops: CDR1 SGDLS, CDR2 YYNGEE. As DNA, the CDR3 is TGTGCCAGCAGCCCCCGGGGGATAGGGGGTCGCACTGAAGCTTTCTTT. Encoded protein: CASSPRGIGGRTEAFF.

CDR3: CASRKQGAGGRAYEQYF. CDR3 coding DNA: TGTGCCAGCAGAAAACAGGGGGCGGGCGGGAGAGCCTACGAGCAGTACTTC. This chain links TRBV14 with TRBJ2-7; 9 bases are a match to TRBD1. Germline loops: CDR1 SGHDN, CDR2 FVKESK. V shed 6 bases and J 2 bases; nucleotides not matched to a gene: 14. The CDR3 runs 17 residues.

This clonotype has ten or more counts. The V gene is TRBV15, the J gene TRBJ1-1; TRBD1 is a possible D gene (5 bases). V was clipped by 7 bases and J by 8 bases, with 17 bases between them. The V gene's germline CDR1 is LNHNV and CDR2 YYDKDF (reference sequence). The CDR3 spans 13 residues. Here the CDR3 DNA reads TGTGCCACCACACAGGACACTAAAGTGGAAGCTTTCTTT. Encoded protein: CATTQDTKVEAFF.

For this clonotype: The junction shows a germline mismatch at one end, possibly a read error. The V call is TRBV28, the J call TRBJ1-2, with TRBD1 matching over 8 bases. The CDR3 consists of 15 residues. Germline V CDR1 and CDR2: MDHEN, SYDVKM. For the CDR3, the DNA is TGTGCCACCAGTCCTCGGGACAGGCTTAACTATGGCTACACCTTC. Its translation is CATSPRDRLNYGYTF.

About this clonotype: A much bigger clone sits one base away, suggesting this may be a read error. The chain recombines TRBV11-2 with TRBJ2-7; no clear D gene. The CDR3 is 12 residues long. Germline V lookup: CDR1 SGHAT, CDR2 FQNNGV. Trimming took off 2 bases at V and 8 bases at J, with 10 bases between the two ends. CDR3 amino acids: CASSLNGYQQYF. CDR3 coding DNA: TGTGCCAGCAGCTTAAACGGATATCAGCAGTACTTC. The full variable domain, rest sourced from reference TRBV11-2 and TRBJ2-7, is EAGVAQSPRYKIIEKRQSVAFWCNPISGHATLYWYQQILGQGPKLLIQFQNNGVVDDSQLPKDRFSAERLKGVDSTLKIQPAKLEDSAVYLCASSLNGYQQYFGPGTRLTVT.

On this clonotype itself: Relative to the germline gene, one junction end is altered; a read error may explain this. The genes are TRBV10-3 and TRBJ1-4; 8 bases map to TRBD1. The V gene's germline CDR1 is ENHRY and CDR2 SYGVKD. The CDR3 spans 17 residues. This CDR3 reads CASSYTGQGPTNEKLFF. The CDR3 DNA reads TGTGCCAGCAGTTACACCGGACAGGGACCAACTAATGAAAAACTGTTTTTT.

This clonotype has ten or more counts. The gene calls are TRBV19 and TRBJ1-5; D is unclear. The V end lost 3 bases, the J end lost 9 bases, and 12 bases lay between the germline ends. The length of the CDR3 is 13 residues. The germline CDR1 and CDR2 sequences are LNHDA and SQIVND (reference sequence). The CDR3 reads CASSMGSGGPQHF. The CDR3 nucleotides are TGTGCCAGTAGTATGGGCAGCGGTGGGCCCCAGCATTTT.

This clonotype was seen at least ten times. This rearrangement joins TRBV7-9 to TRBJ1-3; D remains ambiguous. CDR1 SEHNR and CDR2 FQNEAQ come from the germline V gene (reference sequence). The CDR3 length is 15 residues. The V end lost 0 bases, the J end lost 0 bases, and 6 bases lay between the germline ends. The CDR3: CASSLALSSGNTIYF. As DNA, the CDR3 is TGTGCCAGCAGCTTAGCCCTTAGCTCTGGAAACACCATATATTTT.

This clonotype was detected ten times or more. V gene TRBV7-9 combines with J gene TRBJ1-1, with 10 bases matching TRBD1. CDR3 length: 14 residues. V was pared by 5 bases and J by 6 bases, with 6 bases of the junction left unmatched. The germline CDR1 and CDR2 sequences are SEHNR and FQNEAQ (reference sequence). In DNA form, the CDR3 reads TGTGCCAGCAGCGCGACAGGGGGCGACCCTGAAGCTTTCTTT. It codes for CASSATGGDPEAFF.

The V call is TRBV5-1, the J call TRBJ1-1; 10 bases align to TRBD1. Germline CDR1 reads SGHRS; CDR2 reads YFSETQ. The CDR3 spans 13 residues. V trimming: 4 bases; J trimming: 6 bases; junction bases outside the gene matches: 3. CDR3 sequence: CASSGGTGAEAFF. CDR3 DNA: TGCGCCAGCAGCGGAGGGACAGGGGCTGAAGCTTTCTTT.

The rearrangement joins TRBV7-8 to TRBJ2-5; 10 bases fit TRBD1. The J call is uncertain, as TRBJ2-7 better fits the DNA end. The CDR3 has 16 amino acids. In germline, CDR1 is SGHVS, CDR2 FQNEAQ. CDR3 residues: CASSSPGQGLTYEQYF. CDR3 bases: TGTGCCAGCAGCTCACCGGGACAGGGGCTTACCTACGAGCAGTACTTC.

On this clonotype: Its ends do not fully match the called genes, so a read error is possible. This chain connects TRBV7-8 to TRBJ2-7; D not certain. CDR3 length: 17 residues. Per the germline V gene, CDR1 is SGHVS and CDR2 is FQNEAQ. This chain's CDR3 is CASSQDGGVLSSYEQYF. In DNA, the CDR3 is TGCGCCAGCAGCCAAGATGGTGGGGTTCTGAGCTCCTACGAGCAGTACTTC.

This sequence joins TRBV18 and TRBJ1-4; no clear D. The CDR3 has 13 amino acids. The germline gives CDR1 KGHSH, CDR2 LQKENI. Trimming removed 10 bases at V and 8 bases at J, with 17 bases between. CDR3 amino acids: CATAKEIGEKLFF. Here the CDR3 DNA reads TGTGCCACCGCCAAGGAGATTGGGGAAAAACTGTTTTTT.

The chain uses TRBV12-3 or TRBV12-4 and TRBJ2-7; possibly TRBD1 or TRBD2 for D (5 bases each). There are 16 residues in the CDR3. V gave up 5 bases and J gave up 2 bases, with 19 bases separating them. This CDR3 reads CASSLHGAGGPYEQYF. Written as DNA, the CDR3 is TGTGCCAGCAGTCTCCATGGGGCGGGCGGCCCCTACGAGCAGTACTTC.

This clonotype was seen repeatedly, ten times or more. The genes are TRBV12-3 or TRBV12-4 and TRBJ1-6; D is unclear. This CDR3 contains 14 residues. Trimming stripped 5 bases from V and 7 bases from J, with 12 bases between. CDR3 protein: CASSPTLGNSPLHF. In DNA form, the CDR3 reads TGTGCCAGCAGTCCGACACTGGGGAATTCACCCCTCCACTTT.

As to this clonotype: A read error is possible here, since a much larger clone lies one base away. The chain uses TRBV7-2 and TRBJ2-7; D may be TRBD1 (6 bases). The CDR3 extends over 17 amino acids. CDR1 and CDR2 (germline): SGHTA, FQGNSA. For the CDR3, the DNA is TGTGCCAGCAGCAGAACGTACTACCGGGACACCTTCTACGGGCAGTACTTC. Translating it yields CASSRTYYRDTFYGQYF.

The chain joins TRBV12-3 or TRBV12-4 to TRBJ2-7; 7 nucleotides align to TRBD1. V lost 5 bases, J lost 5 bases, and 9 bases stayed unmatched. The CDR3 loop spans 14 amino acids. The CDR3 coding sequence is TGTGCCAGCAGTCCCCCCACAGGGGTCCACGAGCAGTACTTC. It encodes CASSPPTGVHEQYF.

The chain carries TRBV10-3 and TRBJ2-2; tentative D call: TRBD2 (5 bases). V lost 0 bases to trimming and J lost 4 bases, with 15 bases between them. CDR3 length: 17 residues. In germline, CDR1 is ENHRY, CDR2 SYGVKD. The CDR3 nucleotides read TGTGCCATCAGTGAGTCGGAGGACCTACTGTCCACCGGGGAGCTGTTTTTT. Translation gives CAISESEDLLSTGELFF.

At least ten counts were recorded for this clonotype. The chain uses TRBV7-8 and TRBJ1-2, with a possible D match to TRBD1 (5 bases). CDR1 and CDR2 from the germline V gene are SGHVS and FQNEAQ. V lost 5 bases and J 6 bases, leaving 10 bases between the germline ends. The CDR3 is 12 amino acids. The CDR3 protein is CASSRGRDGYTF. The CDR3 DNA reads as TGTGCCAGCAGCCGGGGGAGGGATGGCTACACCTTC.

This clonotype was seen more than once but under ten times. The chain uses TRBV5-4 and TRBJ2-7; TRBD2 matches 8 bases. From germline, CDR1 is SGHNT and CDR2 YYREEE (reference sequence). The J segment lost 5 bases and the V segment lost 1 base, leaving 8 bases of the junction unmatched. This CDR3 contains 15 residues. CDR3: CASSLSGRGVDEQYF. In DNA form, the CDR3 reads TGTGCCAGCAGCTTGAGCGGGCGGGGGGTCGACGAGCAGTACTTC.

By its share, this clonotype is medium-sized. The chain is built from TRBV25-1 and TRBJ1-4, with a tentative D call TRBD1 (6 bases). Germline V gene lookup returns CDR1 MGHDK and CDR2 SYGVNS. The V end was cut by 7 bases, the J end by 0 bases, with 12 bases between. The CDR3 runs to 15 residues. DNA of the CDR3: TGTGCCAGCATGGACAGATATGCAACTAATGAAAAACTGTTTTTT. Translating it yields CASMDRYATNEKLFF.

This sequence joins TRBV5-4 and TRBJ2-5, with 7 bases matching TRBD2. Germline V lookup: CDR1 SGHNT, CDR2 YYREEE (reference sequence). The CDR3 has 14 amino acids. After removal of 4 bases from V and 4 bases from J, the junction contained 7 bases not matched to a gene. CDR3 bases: TGTGCCAGCAGCGTTGTGGGAGGGCCAGAGACCCAGTACTTC. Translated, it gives CASSVVGGPETQYF.

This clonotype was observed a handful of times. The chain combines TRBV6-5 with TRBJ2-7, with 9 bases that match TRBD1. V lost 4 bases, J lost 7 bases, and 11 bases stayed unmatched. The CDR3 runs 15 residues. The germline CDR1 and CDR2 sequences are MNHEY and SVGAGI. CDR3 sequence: CASSSPDRGRGEQYF. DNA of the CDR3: TGTGCCAGCAGTTCCCCGGACAGGGGCCGGGGGGAGCAGTACTTC.

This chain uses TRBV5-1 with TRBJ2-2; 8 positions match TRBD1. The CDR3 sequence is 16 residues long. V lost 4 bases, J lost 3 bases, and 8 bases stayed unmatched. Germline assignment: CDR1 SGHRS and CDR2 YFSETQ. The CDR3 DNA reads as TGCGCCAGCAGCGTTGGACAGGGAAGTGACACCGGGGAGCTGTTTTTT. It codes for CASSVGQGSDTGELFF.

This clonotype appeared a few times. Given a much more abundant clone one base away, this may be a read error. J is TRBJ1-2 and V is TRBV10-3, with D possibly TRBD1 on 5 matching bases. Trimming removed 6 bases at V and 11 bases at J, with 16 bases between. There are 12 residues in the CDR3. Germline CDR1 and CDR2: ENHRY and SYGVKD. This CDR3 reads CAIRQRQGWYTF. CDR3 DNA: TGTGCCATCAGACAGAGGCAGGGATGGTACACCTTC.

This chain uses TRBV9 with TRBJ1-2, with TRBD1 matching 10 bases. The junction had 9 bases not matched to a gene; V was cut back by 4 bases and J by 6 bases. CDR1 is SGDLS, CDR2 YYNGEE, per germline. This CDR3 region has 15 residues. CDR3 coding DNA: TGTGCCAGCAGCCAAGGGGGGACAGGGGCGAATGGCTACACCTTC. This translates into CASSQGGTGANGYTF.

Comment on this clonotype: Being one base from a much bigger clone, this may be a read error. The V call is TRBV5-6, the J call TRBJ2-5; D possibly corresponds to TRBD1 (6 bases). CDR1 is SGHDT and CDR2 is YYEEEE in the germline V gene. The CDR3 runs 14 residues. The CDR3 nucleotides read TGTGCCAGCAGCCAAGTCAGGGGCCAAGTGACCCAGTACTTC. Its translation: CASSQVRGQVTQYF.

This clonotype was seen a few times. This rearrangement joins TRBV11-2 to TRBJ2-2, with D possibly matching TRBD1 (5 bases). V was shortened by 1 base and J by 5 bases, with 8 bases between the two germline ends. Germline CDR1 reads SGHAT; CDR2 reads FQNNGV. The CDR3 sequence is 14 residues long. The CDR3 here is CASSLVRETGELFF. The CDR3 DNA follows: TGTGCCAGCAGCTTAGTCAGGGAAACCGGGGAGCTGTTTTTT.